This is a list of T cell receptor beta chains from one sample in a study of CD8 T cells in ankylosing spondylitis. From the 5' RACE reads, TCRdb called clonotypes with MiXCR, one entry per CDR3 protein. The table records about 240,000 distinct CDR3 sequences, 8.6% of them present only once. The sequencing sample was made of blood, either unsorted or a sorted T cell fraction (not recorded which). The receptors shown here come from a male donor with ankylosing spondylitis or in good health (not recorded which). The CDR3 runs from the conserved cysteine through the conserved F or W. The order of the fields is V gene, clone size, D gene, J gene, CDR3 DNA, CDR3 protein. A D gene is named only where the DNA matches it firmly. Where a row states a size, it is once, few, many or the class of an expanded clone; other rows omit it.

TRBV6-1	many	.	TRBJ1-1	TGTGCCAGCAGTGTGACCGTAAAGGACACTGAAGCTTTCTTT	CASSVTVKDTEAFF
TRBV18	many	TRBD1	TRBJ1-4	TGTGCCAGCTCACCGACAGGGGATCGCGAAAAACTGTTTTTT	CASSPTGDREKLFF
TRBV20-1	many	.	TRBJ1-5	TGCAGTGCTAGAGAGGCGGGGTCGGTTTCCAAGCCCCAGCATTTT	CSAREAGSVSKPQHF
TRBV7-9	.	.	TRBJ1-3	TGTGCCAGCAGCTTAGCCCGGACAACTGGAAACACCATATATTTT	CASSLARTTGNTIYF
TRBV29-1	many	.	TRBJ2-5	TGCAGCGTTGAGGTGGGGGGACCAGTGACCCAGTACTTC	CSVEVGGPVTQYF
TRBV20-1	many	.	TRBJ2-7	TGCAGTGCTAGAGCCCCGACTCACGTCTACGAGCAGTACTTC	CSARAPTHVYEQYF
TRBV6-5	.	.	TRBJ2-2	TGTGCCAGCAGTAACCACAGGGCAGCGAACACCGGGGAGCTGTTTTTT	CASSNHRAANTGELFF
TRBV19	many	TRBD1	TRBJ1-4	TGTGCCAGTAGTATCGGGACAGGGTTTGAAAAACTGTTTTTT	CASSIGTGFEKLFF
TRBV20-1	many	.	TRBJ2-7	TGCAGTGCTAGAGATCGGCGAACGGACGAGCAGTACTTC	CSARDRRTDEQYF
TRBV5-1	.	TRBD1	TRBJ1-1	TGCGCCAGCAGCCCGCCTACAGGGGTACCTGAAGCTTTCTTT	CASSPPTGVPEAFF
TRBV5-1	few	.	TRBJ2-5	TGCGCCAGCAGCTTGGGAGTCAGGGGAGAGGCGGAGACCCAGTACTTC	CASSLGVRGEAETQYF
TRBV6-1	many	.	TRBJ2-5	TGTGCCAGCAGCCCCCGGACTCCTGGGGGGACCCAGTACTTC	CASSPRTPGGTQYF
TRBV19	.	TRBD1	TRBJ2-6	TGTGCCAGTAGTATAGCGGCCGGGACAGGAAGCTCTGGGGCCAACGTCCTGACTTTC	CASSIAAGTGSSGANVLTF
TRBV6-1	many	.	TRBJ2-1	TGTGCCAGCAGGCCAGACAGAAACTCCTACAATGAGCAGTTCTTC	CASRPDRNSYNEQFF
TRBV5-5	many	.	TRBJ1-2	TGTGCCAGCAGCTTGAGAGACAACGGCTACACCTTC	CASSLRDNGYTF
TRBV7-8	many	.	TRBJ2-3	TGTGCCAGCAGCTTGGGACAATTCACAGATACGCAGTATTTT	CASSLGQFTDTQYF
TRBV3-1	.	TRBD1	TRBJ1-1	TGTGCCTTCTGTCGAACCAGACAGGGGATTGTGACCATGAACACTGAAGCTTTCTTT	CAFCRTRQGIVTMNTEAFF
TRBV5-1	many	TRBD1	TRBJ1-3	TGCGCCAGCAGCTCTCCGGGACAGGGGATGTTGGCTGGAAACACCATATATTTT	CASSSPGQGMLAGNTIYF
TRBV21-1	many	.	TRBJ1-2	TGTGCCAGCATAGACCCCAGGTTTTGGGACTATGGCTACACCTTC	CASIDPRFWDYGYTF
TRBV5-1	many	.	TRBJ1-1	TGCGCCAGCACGGACGACGTTGCGACAGTAACTGAAGCTTTCTTT	CASTDDVATVTEAFF